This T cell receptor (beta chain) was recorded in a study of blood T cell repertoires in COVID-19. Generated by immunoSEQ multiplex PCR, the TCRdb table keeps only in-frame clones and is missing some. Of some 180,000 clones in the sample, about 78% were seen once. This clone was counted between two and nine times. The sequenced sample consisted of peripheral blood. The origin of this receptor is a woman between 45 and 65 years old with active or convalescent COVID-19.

The CDR3 DNA reads as TGTGCCAGCTCACCTTCCGGGGTCGGCTATGGCTACACCTTC. Translated: CASSPSGVGYGYTF. This chain connects TRBV18 to TRBJ1-2; no reliable D call. This CDR3 is built from 14 residues. Trimming removed 3 bases from V and 4 bases from J, with 12 bases in between. CDR1 is KGHSH, CDR2 LQKENI, per germline.